This TCR beta chain was sequenced during a study of cytomegalovirus exposure and HLA in healthy donors. On this clone: Its antigen is undetermined.

TCRdb's copy holds only in-frame clones and misses some; the assay was immunoSEQ multiplex PCR. Among tens of thousands of clones listed, roughly nine tenths were seen once. Germline V lookup: CDR1 SEHNR, CDR2 FQNEAQ (reference sequence). V lost 2 bases and J lost 0; bases outside the gene matches: 6. The CDR3 totals 16 residues. Study findings and constraints: According to a subsequent analysis, TCR clusters from the first cohort were inclined to appear together in the 110 or so validation repertoires.

This rearrangement joins TRBV7-9 to TRBJ2-7, with 8 nucleotides matching TRBD2. The sequence derives from a young woman in good health and CMV-seropositive. Sequences were obtained from PBMCs. As DNA, the CDR3 is TGTGCCAGCAGCTTAATGCCGGGACTAGGCTCCTACGAGCAGTACTTC. This translates into CASSLMPGLGSYEQYF.